The 26 T cell receptor beta chains below come from one sample, sequenced in a study of a mutant IDH1 vaccine in newly diagnosed glioma. Time point denoted: baseline, week 1 (first vaccination visit). Treatment reported: pre-vaccination baseline after standard-of-care therapy. Data came from immunoSEQ multiplex PCR; TCRdb stores just in-frame clones and leaves some out. The sample yields 85,000 to 100,000 clones, roughly 80% seen once. Sequencing used PBMCs, obtained from a glioma patient treated with radiotherapy, temozolomide or both. These receptors originate from a woman between 50 and 59 years old with glioma.

This chain links TRBV18 with TRBJ2-3; D is unresolved. Germline values: CDR1 KGHSH, CDR2 LQKENI. The CDR3 contains 13 residues. The V end lost 3 bases, the J end lost 2 bases, and 6 bases lay between the germline ends. CDR3 sequence reads: CASSPPPTDTQYF. In DNA form, the CDR3 reads TGTGCCAGCTCACCCCCCCCCACAGATACGCAGTATTTT.

This chain links TRBV29-1 with TRBJ2-2; D call uncertain. Germline CDR1 is SQVTM and CDR2 is ANQGSEA. This CDR3 is 13 amino acids long. V lost 7 bases to trimming and J lost 1 base, with 10 bases between them. CDR3 bases: TGCAGCGCCCGCGCAGGGAACACCGGGGAGCTGTTTTTT. Protein sequence: CSARAGNTGELFF.

This rearrangement joins TRBV6-6 to TRBJ1-4; D call uncertain. Germline V gene lookup returns CDR1 MNHNY and CDR2 SVGAGI (reference sequence). The CDR3 is 15 amino acids. V dropped 0 bases and J dropped 2 bases, with 7 bases sitting between them. This CDR3 is CASSYSLQTNEKLFF. The CDR3 DNA sequence: TGTGCCAGCAGTTACTCTTTACAGACTAATGAAAAACTGTTTTTT.

The DNA of the CDR3 is TGCAGCGTTGAAGGTTACAGGGGGCCCACATACGAGCAGTACTTC. Amino acid sequence: CSVEGYRGPTYEQYF. V gene TRBV29-1 combines with J gene TRBJ2-7; 9 bases align to TRBD1. CDR1 is SQVTM, CDR2 ANQGSEA, per germline. The V and J ends lost 1 base and 4 bases, in that order; junction bases with no gene match: 8. The CDR3 covers 15 residues.

The chain links TRBV18 to TRBJ1-3; a possible D gene is TRBD1 (5 bases). The germline V gene encodes CDR1 KGHSH and CDR2 LQKENI. V was shortened by 0 bases and J by 7 bases, with 22 bases between the two germline ends. This CDR3 has 18 residues. This chain's CDR3 is CASSPPGASAGRFNTIYF. DNA of the CDR3: TGTGCCAGCTCACCACCAGGGGCCTCGGCAGGGAGGTTCAACACCATATATTTT.

The V and J genes are TRBV27 and TRBJ1-6; maybe TRBD1 (6 bases). The CDR3 spans 17 residues. V was clipped by 0 bases and J by 10 bases, with 19 bases between them. Germline V gene sequence: CDR1 MNHEY, CDR2 SMNVEV (reference sequence). CDR3 amino acids: CASSLSFRGTSWSPLHF. The DNA for the CDR3 is TGTGCCAGCAGTTTATCATTTAGGGGGACATCTTGGTCACCCCTCCACTTT.

This chain connects TRBV2 to TRBJ2-3, with a weak D call TRBD1 (6 bases). V was trimmed by 6 bases and J by 0 bases, leaving 10 bases between them. Germline values: CDR1 SNHLY, CDR2 FYNNEI. The CDR3 contains 14 residues. The CDR3: CASSGRGSTDTQYF. For the CDR3, the DNA is TGTGCCAGCAGCGGAAGGGGGAGCACAGATACGCAGTATTTT.

V gene TRBV12-5 combines with J gene TRBJ1-2, with 8 nucleotides matching TRBD1. The length of the CDR3 is 15 residues. Germline assignment: CDR1 LGHNT and CDR2 FRNRAP. Trimming at V came to 5 bases and at J to 8 bases, leaving 13 bases not matched to a gene. CDR3 sequence (DNA): TGTGCTAGTGGTATTCCGGGACAGGACCTCTGGGGCTACACCTTC. Translation: CASGIPGQDLWGYTF.

This chain uses TRBV19 with TRBJ1-5; no clear D gene. Per the germline V gene, CDR1 is LNHDA and CDR2 is SQIVND (reference sequence). The germline V and J ends were trimmed by 1 base and 4 bases, with 5 bases remaining between them. The CDR3 length is 13 residues. CDR3 protein: CASSIGGNQPQHF. The CDR3 nucleotides read TGTGCCAGTAGTATAGGCGGGAATCAGCCCCAGCATTTT.

This clone occurred a few times. The chain has TRBV4-1 and TRBJ1-2; 10 nucleotides line up with TRBD1. CDR1 and CDR2 from the germline V gene are MGHRA and YSYEKL. The CDR3 loop spans 16 amino acids. The ends lost 4 bases at V and 3 bases at J; junction bases unmatched: 8. For the CDR3, the DNA is TGCGCCAGCAGCCCAGACACCGGGACAGGGGACTATGGCTACACCTTC. Translated: CASSPDTGTGDYGYTF.

The rearrangement links TRBV4-1 to TRBJ1-4; D unresolved. Trimming took 3 bases from V and 3 from J, leaving 17 bases between them. The CDR3 contains 17 residues. Germline CDR1 reads MGHRA; CDR2 reads YSYEKL. The CDR3 DNA reads TGCGCCAGCAGCCAGGCTACTCCCGCCCGACCTAATGAAAAACTGTTTTTT. Amino acid sequence: CASSQATPARPNEKLFF.

The rearrangement links TRBV10-1 to TRBJ2-1, with no clear D. In germline, CDR1 is WNHNN, CDR2 SYGVQD (reference sequence). The V gene lost 5 bases and the J gene lost 6 bases, with 5 bases spanning the gap. This CDR3 is built from 11 residues. DNA for the CDR3: TGCGCCAGCAGTTCAGGCAATGAGCAGTTCTTC. Translating it yields CASSSGNEQFF.

The chain recombines TRBV19 with TRBJ2-3, with TRBD2 matching over 7 bases. The CDR3 has 14 amino acids. V trimming: 2 bases; J trimming: 6 bases; junction bases outside the gene matches: 5. CDR1 and CDR2 (germline): LNHDA, SQIVND (reference sequence). The CDR3 DNA sequence: TGTGCCAGTAGTATACGGCGGGGAGGGGATACGCAGTATTTT. Amino acid sequence: CASSIRRGGDTQYF.

V and J are TRBV5-1 and TRBJ2-3; TRBD2 agrees at 14 bases. The V segment lost 7 bases and the J segment 2 bases; nucleotides outside the gene matches: 3. Germline CDR1 SGHRS, CDR2 YFSETQ. This CDR3 is built from 15 residues. The CDR3 nucleotides are TGCGCCAGCGAGACTAGCGGGGGGGTCACAGATACGCAGTATTTT. Translating it yields CASETSGGVTDTQYF.

The rearrangement uses TRBV13 and TRBJ1-2; D not certain. CDR3 length: 12 residues. Germline V gives CDR1 PRHDT, CDR2 FYEKMQ (reference sequence). V dropped 0 bases and J dropped 8 bases, with 7 bases sitting between them. This CDR3 is CASSLGGLGYTF. The DNA for the CDR3 is TGTGCCAGCAGCTTAGGCGGGCTCGGCTACACCTTC. Based on the CDR3 plus reference TRBV13 and TRBJ1-2, the full variable domain is AAGVIQSPRHLIKEKRETATLKCYPIPRHDTVYWYQQGPGQDPQFLISFYEKMQSDKGSIPDRFSAQQFSDYHSELNMSSLELGDSALYFCASSLGGLGYTFGSGTRLTVV.

The sample holds one count of this clone. The chain links TRBV11-3 to TRBJ1-1, with TRBD1 identical over 8 bases. The CDR3 runs to 15 residues. Germline assignment: CDR1 SGHNT and CDR2 YENEEA. The V and J ends lost 5 bases and 0 bases, in that order; junction bases with no gene match: 5. The CDR3 loop is CASSPRDRLNTEAFF. CDR3 nucleotide sequence: TGTGCCAGCAGCCCCCGGGACAGGCTGAACACTGAAGCTTTCTTT.

The gene calls are TRBV5-4 and TRBJ2-5, with 10 bases lining up with TRBD1. J was trimmed by 0 bases and V by 3 bases; bases with no gene match: 11. CDR3 length: 18 residues. Germline CDR1 is SGHNT and CDR2 is YYREEE (reference sequence). DNA of the CDR3: TGTGCCAGCAGCTCGTGGGGGGGGACAGGGGCCAACCAAGAGACCCAGTACTTC. Amino acids: CASSSWGGTGANQETQYF.

The chain has TRBV30 and TRBJ2-5; a weak D match, TRBD1 (6 bases). This CDR3 has 13 amino acids. The V end lost 0 bases, the J end lost 11 bases, and 16 bases lay between the germline ends. CDR1 and CDR2 (germline): GTSNPN, SVGIG (reference sequence). The CDR3 spells CAWSVQQGKAQYF. The CDR3 DNA reads as TGTGCCTGGAGTGTACAACAGGGCAAGGCGCAGTACTTC.

The chain is built from TRBV7-9 and TRBJ1-5; D unresolved. V gave up 3 bases and J gave up 11 bases, with 23 bases separating them. Germline CDR1 and CDR2: SEHNR and FQNEAQ (reference sequence). This CDR3 comprises 16 residues. CDR3 region: CASSLETGPLIAAQHF. CDR3 in DNA: TGTGCCAGCAGCTTGGAAACTGGTCCTCTAATCGCAGCCCAGCATTTT.

Concerning this clone: Lacking the conserved final phenylalanine or tryptophan, this CDR3 likely reflects a read error. The limits of the CDR3 on the DNA are not certain, so only TCRdb's listed CDR3 is given. The chain recombines TRBV6-1 with TRBJ1-2. A total of 8 residues make up the CDR3, ends included. CDR1 and CDR2 from the germline V gene are MNHNS and SASEGT. This chain's CDR3 is CASSYGLL.

This chain joins TRBV7-8 and TRBJ2-2; D assignment may be TRBD1 or TRBD2 (6 bases each). The V gene lost 6 bases and the J gene lost 2 bases, with 19 bases spanning the gap. The germline gives CDR1 SGHVS, CDR2 FQNEAQ. The CDR3 covers 17 residues. Here the CDR3 DNA reads TGTGCCAGCAGTTTACGAGGAGGGGGAACAAACACCGGGGAGCTGTTTTTT. As protein: CASSLRGGGTNTGELFF. Combining the CDR3 with reference TRBV7-8 and TRBJ2-2 gives the whole variable domain GAGVSQSPRYKVAKRGQDVALRCDPISGHVSLFWYQQALGQGPEFLTYFQNEAQLDKSGLPSDRFFAERPEGSVSTLKIQRTQQEDSAVYLCASSLRGGGTNTGELFFGEGSRLTVL.

This clone was recorded once. This chain uses TRBV19 with TRBJ2-1; unclear D gene. The CDR3 loop spans 15 amino acids. Per the germline V gene, CDR1 is LNHDA and CDR2 is SQIVND (reference sequence). The V end was cut by 4 bases, the J end by 1 base, with 11 bases between. Here the CDR3 DNA reads TGTGCCAGTAGTACCCTACTTAGTTCCTACAATGAGCAGTTCTTC. Translating it yields CASSTLLSSYNEQFF.

The rearrangement uses TRBV10-3 and TRBJ1-2, with D perhaps matching TRBD1 (6 bases). Germline V gives CDR1 ENHRY, CDR2 SYGVKD. The germline V and J ends were trimmed by 9 bases and 4 bases, with 15 bases remaining between them. CDR3 length: 13 amino acids. CDR3 DNA: TGTGCCATAGAAAGGGACATCGGCTATGGCTACACCTTC. Its translation is CAIERDIGYGYTF.

The rearrangement links TRBV2 to TRBJ1-1, with D tentatively TRBD1 (6 bases). The germline V and J ends were trimmed by 8 bases and 1 base, with 11 bases remaining between them. The CDR3 has 13 residues. CDR1 is SNHLY, CDR2 FYNNEI, per germline. CDR3: CASPSGQNTEAFF. Written as DNA, the CDR3 is TGTGCCAGCCCATCGGGACAGAACACTGAAGCTTTCTTT.

The V call is TRBV11-3, the J call TRBJ2-1; TRBD1 matches at 7 bases. Per germline, CDR1 SGHNT and CDR2 YENEEA. This CDR3 comprises 14 residues. After removal of 5 bases from V and 5 bases from J, the junction contained 6 bases not matched to a gene. CDR3 sequence reads: CASSPRTGNNEQFF. The DNA of the CDR3 is TGTGCCAGCAGCCCAAGGACAGGAAACAATGAGCAGTTCTTC. Full variable domain (missing parts from reference TRBV11-3 and TRBJ2-1): EAGVVQSPRYKIIEKKQPVAFWCNPISGHNTLYWYLQNLGQGPELLIRYENEEAVDDSQLPKDRFSAERLKGVDSTLKIQPAELGDSAVYLCASSPRTGNNEQFFGPGTRLTVL.

This sequence joins TRBV5-6 and TRBJ1-1; 11 nucleotides align to TRBD1. This CDR3 spans 17 amino acids. The trim removed 1 base at V and 4 bases at J, leaving 9 bases unmatched. CDR1 is SGHDT, CDR2 YYEEEE, per germline. The CDR3 is CASSLPGQGGKGTEAFF. CDR3 nucleotides: TGTGCCAGCAGCTTGCCGGGACAGGGGGGGAAAGGCACTGAAGCTTTCTTT.